This TCR beta chain is from a study of shared clonotypes between healthy human individuals. The repertoire was sequenced with immunoSEQ multiplex PCR; TCRdb's copy has only in-frame clones and lacks some. The table shows 550,000 to 600,000 clones, with roughly 98% occurring only once. The length of the CDR3 is 15 residues. Per the germline V gene, CDR1 is SGHAT and CDR2 is FQDESV (reference sequence). The junction had 2 bases not matched to a gene; V was cut back by 1 base and J by 2 bases. Naive CD8 isolation took CD45RO-negative cells positively selected for CCR7 and excluded terminally differentiated effector memory CD45RA+ cells.

The chain has TRBV11-1 and TRBJ2-1, with 7 positions matching TRBD1. The sequence derives from a man under 40 in good health. The specimen sequenced was naive CD8+ T cells sorted from blood. CDR3 in DNA: TGTGCCAGCAGCTTAGGGCAGGGGGCCTACAATGAGCAGTTCTTC. Protein sequence: CASSLGQGAYNEQFF.